These 17 T cell receptor beta chains were all obtained from the same sample, sequenced in a study of blood T cell repertoires in COVID-19. The method was immunoSEQ multiplex PCR; TCRdb's version includes in-frame clones alone and lacks a portion of them. The table has about 210,000 clones, more than 70% seen once. The sample comprised peripheral blood. All receptors come from a woman aged 50 to 60 with acute or convalescent COVID-19.

This clone is a singleton in its sample. V gene TRBV14 combines with J gene TRBJ2-1; TRBD1 matches 7 bases. With 4 bases clipped from V and 8 bases from J, the junction kept 17 bases outside the gene matches. This CDR3 has 17 residues. CDR1 is SGHDN and CDR2 is FVKESK in the germline V gene. CDR3 loop: CASSLPPDRKGVHEQFF. In nucleotides, the CDR3 is TGTGCCAGCAGCCTACCTCCGGACAGGAAGGGGGTGCATGAGCAGTTCTTC.

This chain joins TRBV6-5 and TRBJ2-1; 7 nucleotides align to TRBD1. The CDR3 sequence is 13 residues long. Trimming cost V 7 bases and J 5 bases; bases outside gene matches: 5. Germline V gives CDR1 MNHEY, CDR2 SVGAGI. The CDR3 region is CASKGGSHNEQFF. CDR3 nucleotides: TGTGCCAGCAAAGGGGGCAGTCACAATGAGCAGTTCTTC.

The J gene is TRBJ2-1, the V gene TRBV6-1; TRBD2 aligns across 9 bases. The CDR3 runs to 18 residues. Trimming took 4 bases from V and 0 from J; bases not matched to a gene: 10. CDR1 and CDR2 from the germline V gene are MNHNS and SASEGT. The CDR3 region has the DNA TGTGCCAGCAGTGGGTCGTCTAGCGGGAAGATCTCCTACAATGAGCAGTTCTTC. This translates into CASSGSSSGKISYNEQFF.

The chain recombines TRBV24-1 with TRBJ1-2; TRBD1 agrees at 8 bases. The junction had 5 bases not matched to a gene; V was cut back by 2 bases and J by 4 bases. This CDR3 comprises 15 residues. Germline V CDR1 and CDR2: KGHDR, SFDVKD. CDR3 DNA: TGTGCCACCAGTGATTGGACAGGGTCGACCTATGGCTACACCTTC. This codes for CATSDWTGSTYGYTF.

The J gene is TRBJ1-3, the V gene TRBV5-1; the D is unclear. Trimming shortened V by 4 bases and J by 0 bases, and 11 bases separated the two germline ends. This CDR3 is 15 amino acids long. Looked up from germline, CDR1 is SGHRS and CDR2 is YFSETQ. The CDR3 here is CASSREVPSGNTIYF. Written as DNA, the CDR3 is TGCGCCAGCAGCCGGGAGGTCCCCTCTGGAAACACCATATATTTT. The full variable domain, in which reference TRBV5-1 and TRBJ1-3 provide the parts outside the CDR3, is KAGVTQTPRYLIKTRGQQVTLSCSPISGHRSVSWYQQTPGQGLQFLFEYFSETQRNKGNFPGRFSGRQFSNSRSEMNVSTLELGDSALYLCASSREVPSGNTIYFGEGSWLTVV.

The chain recombines TRBV9 with TRBJ2-2; D is unclear. The CDR3 runs to 15 residues. Germline values: CDR1 SGDLS, CDR2 YYNGEE. V lost 0 bases and J 3 bases, leaving 9 bases between the germline ends. Here the CDR3 reads CASSVVGAYTGELFF. The CDR3 DNA reads TGTGCCAGCAGCGTAGTTGGAGCCTACACCGGGGAGCTGTTTTTT.

CDR3 loop: CASSKQGNNQPQHF. Written as DNA, the CDR3 is TGTGCTAGTTCTAAACAGGGTAACAATCAGCCCCAGCATTTT. This rearrangement joins TRBV12-5 to TRBJ1-5; D may be TRBD1 (6 bases). Germline CDR1 is LGHNT and CDR2 is FRNRAP. Trimming cost V 8 bases and J 3 bases, with 14 bases left between them. The CDR3 length is 14 residues.

The gene calls are TRBV10-3 and TRBJ2-7; 7 nucleotides line up with TRBD2. The CDR3 is 17 amino acids. In germline, CDR1 is ENHRY, CDR2 SYGVKD. The ends lost 3 bases at V and 2 bases at J; junction bases unmatched: 13. As DNA, the CDR3 is TGTGCCATCAGTGACTCCGAACTAGCGTCATCAACCTACGAGCAGTACTTC. Translating gives CAISDSELASSTYEQYF.

V is TRBV30 and J is TRBJ1-3; D ambiguous. Germline V gives CDR1 GTSNPN, CDR2 SVGIG (reference sequence). Deletions cut 7 bases from V and 0 bases from J, with 10 bases between. The CDR3 extends over 13 amino acids. CDR3 nucleotides: TGTGCCTCCTGGGGAGACTCTGGAAACACCATATATTTT. Translating gives CASWGDSGNTIYF.

V usage is TRBV20-1 and J usage is TRBJ1-5; 7 bases are a match to TRBD1. J gave up 8 bases and V 3 bases, and 13 bases lay outside the gene matches. Germline CDR1 and CDR2: DFQATT and SNEGSKA (reference sequence). There are 15 residues in the CDR3. The CDR3: CSASEGAQVIEPQHF. Here the CDR3 DNA reads TGCAGTGCTAGTGAGGGGGCGCAGGTGATAGAGCCCCAGCATTTT.

This clone was observed at least ten times. The chain recombines TRBV20-1 with TRBJ2-7; D is uncertain. With 5 bases removed from V and 2 bases from J, the gap between germline ends came to 7 bases. The CDR3 has 11 residues. Germline-derived CDR1 and CDR2 are DFQATT and SNEGSKA (reference sequence). The CDR3 reads CSAGDTYEQYF. CDR3 nucleotide sequence: TGCAGTGCTGGTGATACCTACGAGCAGTACTTC.

The V and J genes are TRBV7-9 and TRBJ1-1; 9 positions agree with TRBD1. This CDR3 contains 14 residues. V shed 4 bases, J shed 7 bases, and the junction held 7 bases outside the gene matches. CDR1 and CDR2 (germline): SEHNR, FQNEAQ (reference sequence). CDR3 amino acids: CASSSDRGLGEAFF. In DNA, the CDR3 is TGTGCCAGCAGCTCGGACAGGGGTTTGGGTGAAGCTTTCTTT. The whole variable domain, filled in from reference TRBV7-9 and TRBJ1-1, reads DTGVSQNPRHKITKRGQNVTFRCDPISEHNRLYWYRQTLGQGPEFLTYFQNEAQLEKSRLLSDRFSAERPKGSFSTLEIQRTEQGDSAMYLCASSSDRGLGEAFFGQGTRLTVV.

The table lists this clone with a count of one. The chain carries TRBV11-3 and TRBJ2-1; D gene unclear. The CDR3 is 13 residues long. Germline V gives CDR1 SGHNT, CDR2 YENEEA. The V and J ends lost 4 bases and 5 bases respectively, with 9 bases between them. CDR3 protein: CASSSLPDNEQFF. Written as DNA, the CDR3 is TGTGCCAGCAGCTCATTACCGGACAATGAGCAGTTCTTC.

The chain joins TRBV28 to TRBJ2-5, with D uncertain. Germline assignment: CDR1 MDHEN and CDR2 SYDVKM. The CDR3 loop spans 13 amino acids. Trimming removed 5 bases from V and 6 bases from J, with 13 bases in between. In nucleotides, the CDR3 is TGTGCCAGCAGTCCCCCGGGTAGAAAGACCCAGTACTTC. This sequence encodes CASSPPGRKTQYF.

The gene calls are TRBV5-1 and TRBJ2-1; 7 bases match TRBD2. CDR1 and CDR2 (germline): SGHRS, YFSETQ. The CDR3 sequence is 15 residues long. V was pared by 4 bases and J by 8 bases, with 12 bases of the junction left unmatched. The CDR3 region is CASSPRTGGAYEQFF. The CDR3 DNA sequence: TGCGCCAGCAGCCCTCGAACGGGGGGTGCGTATGAGCAGTTCTTC. Full variable domain (outside the CDR3, taken from reference TRBV5-1 and TRBJ2-1): KAGVTQTPRYLIKTRGQQVTLSCSPISGHRSVSWYQQTPGQGLQFLFEYFSETQRNKGNFPGRFSGRQFSNSRSEMNVSTLELGDSALYLCASSPRTGGAYEQFFGPGTRLTVL.

The chain combines TRBV11-2 with TRBJ2-7, with D perhaps matching TRBD2 (6 bases). The germline V gene has CDR1 SGHAT and CDR2 FQNNGV. V was pared by 5 bases and J by 6 bases, with 20 bases between. This CDR3 has 15 amino acids. The CDR3 spells CASSPLLRREGEQYF. The CDR3 bases are TGTGCCAGCAGCCCCCTCCTGAGGCGGGAAGGCGAGCAGTACTTC. The full variable domain, in which reference TRBV11-2 and TRBJ2-7 provide the parts outside the CDR3, is EAGVAQSPRYKIIEKRQSVAFWCNPISGHATLYWYQQILGQGPKLLIQFQNNGVVDDSQLPKDRFSAERLKGVDSTLKIQPAKLEDSAVYLCASSPLLRREGEQYFGPGTRLTVT.

The chain is built from TRBV27 and TRBJ2-2, with 11 bases that match TRBD2. The CDR3 covers 16 residues. Germline assignment: CDR1 MNHEY and CDR2 SMNVEV (reference sequence). V lost 6 bases to trimming and J lost 5 bases; unmatched junction nucleotides: 8. CDR3 nucleotides: TGTGCCAGCAGGGCTAGCGGGAGGTCAGATACCGGGGAGCTGTTTTTT. It encodes CASRASGRSDTGELFF.